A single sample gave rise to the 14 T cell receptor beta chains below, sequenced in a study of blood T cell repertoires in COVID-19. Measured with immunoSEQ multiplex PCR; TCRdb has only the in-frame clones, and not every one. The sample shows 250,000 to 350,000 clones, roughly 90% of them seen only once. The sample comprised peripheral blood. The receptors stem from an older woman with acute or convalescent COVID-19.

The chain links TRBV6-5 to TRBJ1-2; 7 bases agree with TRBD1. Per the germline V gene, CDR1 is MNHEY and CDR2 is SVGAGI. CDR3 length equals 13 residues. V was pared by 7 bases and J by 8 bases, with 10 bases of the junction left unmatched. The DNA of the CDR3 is TGTGCCAGCACTCTAGACAGGGCATACGGCTACACCTTC. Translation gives CASTLDRAYGYTF.

As DNA, the CDR3 is TGTGCCAGCAGCCTGGGGACAGATAATTCACCCCTCCACTTT. It encodes CASSLGTDNSPLHF. V and J are TRBV3-1 (or the pseudogene TRBV3-2) and TRBJ1-6; 7 nucleotides align to TRBD1. Germline trimming cut 4 bases from V and 5 bases from J; bases unmatched to any gene: 2. The CDR3 spans 14 residues. CDR1 LGHDT and CDR2 YNNKEL come from the germline V gene (reference sequence).

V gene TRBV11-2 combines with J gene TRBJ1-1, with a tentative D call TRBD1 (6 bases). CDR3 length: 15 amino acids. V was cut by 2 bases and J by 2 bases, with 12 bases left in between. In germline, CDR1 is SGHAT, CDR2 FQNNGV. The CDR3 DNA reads TGTGCCAGCAGCTTATTGATGACAGGCAACACTGAAGCTTTCTTT. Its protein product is CASSLLMTGNTEAFF.

CDR3 DNA sequence: TGTGCCAGCAGCTTAGGTACAGGGGTGCCCTACGAGCAGTACTTC. Protein: CASSLGTGVPYEQYF. V is TRBV13 and J is TRBJ2-7; 7 bases match TRBD1. The germline V gene has CDR1 PRHDT and CDR2 FYEKMQ (reference sequence). CDR3 length equals 15 residues. Trimming removed 0 bases from V and 2 bases from J; junction bases left unmatched: 4.

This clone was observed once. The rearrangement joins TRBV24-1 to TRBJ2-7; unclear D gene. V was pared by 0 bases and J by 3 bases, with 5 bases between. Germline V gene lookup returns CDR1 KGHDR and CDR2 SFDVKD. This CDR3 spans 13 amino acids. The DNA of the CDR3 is TGTGCCACCAGTGATTTGACCGGCTACGAGCAGTACTTC. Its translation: CATSDLTGYEQYF.

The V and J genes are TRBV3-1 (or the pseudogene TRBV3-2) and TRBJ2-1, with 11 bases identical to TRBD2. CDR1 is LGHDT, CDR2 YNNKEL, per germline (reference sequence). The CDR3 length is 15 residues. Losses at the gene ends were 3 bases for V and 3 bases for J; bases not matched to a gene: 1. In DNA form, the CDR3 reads TGTGCCAGCAGCCATAGCGGGGGGGGCTACAATGAGCAGTTCTTC. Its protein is CASSHSGGGYNEQFF.

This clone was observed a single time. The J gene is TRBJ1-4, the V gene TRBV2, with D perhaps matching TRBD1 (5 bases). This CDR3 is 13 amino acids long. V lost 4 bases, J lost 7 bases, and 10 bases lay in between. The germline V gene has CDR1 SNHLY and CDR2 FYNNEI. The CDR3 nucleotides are TGTGCCAGCAGTGGGCAGGGTAGTGAAAAACTGTTTTTT. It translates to CASSGQGSEKLFF.

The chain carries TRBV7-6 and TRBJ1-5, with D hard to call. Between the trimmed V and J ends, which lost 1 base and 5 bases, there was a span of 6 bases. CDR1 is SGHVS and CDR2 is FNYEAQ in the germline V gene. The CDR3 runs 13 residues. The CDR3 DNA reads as TGTGCCAGCAGCTTAGTGGCAGATCAGCCCCAGCATTTT. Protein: CASSLVADQPQHF.

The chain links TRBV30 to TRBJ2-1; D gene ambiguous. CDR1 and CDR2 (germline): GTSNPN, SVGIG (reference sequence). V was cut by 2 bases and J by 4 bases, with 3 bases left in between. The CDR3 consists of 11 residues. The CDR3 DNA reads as TGTGCCTGGAGTCTGTACAATGAGCAGTTCTTC. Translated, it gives CAWSLYNEQFF. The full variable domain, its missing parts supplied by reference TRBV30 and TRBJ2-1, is SQTIHQWPATLVQPVGSPLSLECTVEGTSNPNLYWYRQAAGRGLQLLFYSVGIGQISSEVPQNLSASRPQDRQFILSSKKLLLSDSGFYLCAWSLYNEQFFGPGTRLTVL.

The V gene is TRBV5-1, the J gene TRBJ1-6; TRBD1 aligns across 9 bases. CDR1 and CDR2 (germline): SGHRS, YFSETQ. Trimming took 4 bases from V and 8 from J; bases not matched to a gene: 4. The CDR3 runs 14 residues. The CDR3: CASSKDRGDSPLHF. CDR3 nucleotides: TGCGCCAGCAGCAAGGACAGGGGTGATTCACCCCTCCACTTT.

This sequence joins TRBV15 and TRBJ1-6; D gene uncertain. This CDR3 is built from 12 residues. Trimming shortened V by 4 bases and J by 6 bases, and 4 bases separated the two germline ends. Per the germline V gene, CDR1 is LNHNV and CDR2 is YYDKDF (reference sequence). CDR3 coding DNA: TGTGCCACCAGCACAATTAATTCACCCCTCCACTTT. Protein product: CATSTINSPLHF.

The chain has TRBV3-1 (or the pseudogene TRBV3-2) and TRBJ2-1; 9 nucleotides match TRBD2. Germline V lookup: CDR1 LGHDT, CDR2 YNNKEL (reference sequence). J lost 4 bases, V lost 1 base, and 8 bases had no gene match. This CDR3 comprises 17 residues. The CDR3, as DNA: TGTGCCAGCAGCCAAGCCCAGCTAGCGGGGTTGTACAATGAGCAGTTCTTC. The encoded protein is CASSQAQLAGLYNEQFF.

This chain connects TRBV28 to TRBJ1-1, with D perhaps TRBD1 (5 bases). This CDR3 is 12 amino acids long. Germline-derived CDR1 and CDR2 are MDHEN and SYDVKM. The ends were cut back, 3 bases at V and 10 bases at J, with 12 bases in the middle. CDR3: CASSFISRVAFF. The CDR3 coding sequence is TGTGCCAGCAGTTTCATTTCCAGGGTAGCTTTCTTT.

DNA of the CDR3: TGCGCCAGCAGCCCACGTGGGACAGGGAGTGAGCGTAATTCACCCCTCCACTTT. As protein: CASSPRGTGSERNSPLHF. The chain combines TRBV5-1 with TRBJ1-6, with 9 bases fitting TRBD1. The CDR3 length is 18 residues. V gave up 4 bases and J gave up 6 bases; unmatched junction bases: 14. Germline-derived CDR1 and CDR2 are SGHRS and YFSETQ.